A selection of T cell receptor beta chains follows, all from one sample in a study of cytomegalovirus exposure and HLA in healthy donors. The protocol was immunoSEQ multiplex PCR, while the TCRdb copy is restricted to in-frame clones and leaves out a portion. The data hold 90,000 to 120,000 clones, with around 73% observed a single time. Sequencing was carried out using PBMCs. The receptors come from a man aged 25 to 40 in good health and CMV-seronegative. Each CDR3 is given with its conserved first and last residue. The D gene is left open where the match is weak. Size is omitted from some rows. Given values are once, few, many or a class for expanded clones.

j_call: TRBJ2-5
d_call: TRBD2
clone_size: -
v_call: TRBV4-2
cdr3_aa: CASSQVSGSGSETQYF
cdr3_nt: TGTGCCAGCAGCCAAGTATCAGGTAGCGGGTCGGAGACCCAGTACTTC

j_call: TRBJ2-2
d_call: -
clone_size: few
v_call: TRBV5-1
cdr3_aa: CASSLRQGQNTGELFF
cdr3_nt: TGCGCCAGCAGCTTGAGGCAGGGTCAGAACACCGGGGAGCTGTTTTTT

j_call: TRBJ1-2
d_call: TRBD1
clone_size: -
v_call: TRBV2
cdr3_aa: CASSGQGASGYTF
cdr3_nt: TGTGCCAGCAGTGGTCAGGGGGCGAGTGGCTACACCTTC

j_call: TRBJ2-5
d_call: TRBD2
clone_size: -
v_call: TRBV5-4
cdr3_aa: CASSFSGAGGETQYF
cdr3_nt: TGTGCCAGCAGCTTTAGCGGGGCGGGGGGGGAGACCCAGTACTTC

j_call: TRBJ1-2
d_call: -
clone_size: -
v_call: TRBV5-1
cdr3_aa: CASSLGVWGGDRYGYTF
cdr3_nt: TGCGCCAGCAGCTTGGGGGTTTGGGGGGGCGATCGCTATGGCTACACCTTC

j_call: TRBJ2-5
d_call: TRBD2
clone_size: -
v_call: TRBV5-1
cdr3_aa: CASSLGVGRGSEEEQYF
cdr3_nt: TGCGCCAGCAGCTTGGGGGTCGGGCGGGGGTCGGAGGAAGAGCAGTACTTC

j_call: TRBJ2-1
d_call: TRBD2
clone_size: -
v_call: TRBV2
cdr3_aa: CASRGAAGAANEQFF
cdr3_nt: TGTGCCAGCAGAGGAGCAGCGGGAGCGGCCAATGAGCAGTTCTTC

j_call: TRBJ2-7
d_call: TRBD2
clone_size: -
v_call: TRBV28
cdr3_aa: CASSPPTAGLVFSEQYF
cdr3_nt: TGTGCCAGCAGCCCTCCCACGGCTGGACTAGTCTTTTCCGAGCAGTACTTC

j_call: TRBJ1-1
d_call: -
clone_size: -
v_call: TRBV5-4
cdr3_aa: CASGAGGRLRNTEAFF
cdr3_nt: TGTGCCAGCGGGGCCGGGGGGCGCTTAAGGAACACTGAAGCTTTCTTT

j_call: TRBJ2-7
d_call: TRBD1
clone_size: -
v_call: TRBV7-9
cdr3_aa: CASSSGTGHVYEQYF
cdr3_nt: TGTGCCAGCAGCTCCGGGACAGGGCACGTCTACGAGCAGTACTTC

j_call: TRBJ1-5
d_call: -
clone_size: -
v_call: TRBV30
cdr3_aa: CAWSGQSEQPQHF
cdr3_nt: TGTGCCTGGAGTGGGCAGAGCGAGCAGCCCCAGCATTTT

j_call: TRBJ1-1
d_call: -
clone_size: few
v_call: TRBV7-2
cdr3_aa: CASSLSPARTEAFF
cdr3_nt: TGTGCCAGCAGCTTAAGCCCAGCGAGGACTGAAGCTTTCTTT

j_call: TRBJ2-5
d_call: TRBD2
clone_size: once
v_call: TRBV19
cdr3_aa: CASSMVSWGGQETQYF
cdr3_nt: TGTGCCAGTAGTATGGTCTCGTGGGGGGGACAAGAGACCCAGTACTTC

j_call: TRBJ2-1
d_call: -
clone_size: -
v_call: TRBV6-5
cdr3_aa: CASSYHGDNEQFF
cdr3_nt: TGTGCCAGCAGTTACCATGGAGACAATGAGCAGTTCTTC

j_call: TRBJ2-1
d_call: TRBD1
clone_size: once
v_call: TRBV6-4
cdr3_aa: CASSDSPTGASSYNEQFF
cdr3_nt: TGTGCCAGCAGTGACTCTCCGACAGGGGCTAGCTCCTACAATGAGCAGTTCTTC

j_call: TRBJ2-3
d_call: TRBD1
clone_size: -
v_call: TRBV9
cdr3_aa: CASSVGGQATDTQYF
cdr3_nt: TGTGCCAGCAGCGTAGGGGGACAGGCAACAGATACGCAGTATTTT

j_call: TRBJ2-2
d_call: -
clone_size: once
v_call: TRBV5-1
cdr3_aa: CASSLYGRGNTGELFF
cdr3_nt: TGCGCCAGCAGCTTGTACGGTAGGGGCAACACCGGGGAGCTGTTTTTT

j_call: TRBJ2-3
d_call: TRBD2
clone_size: few
v_call: TRBV2
cdr3_aa: CASSVGRISTDTQYF
cdr3_nt: TGTGCCAGCAGTGTCGGGAGGATAAGCACAGATACGCAGTATTTT

j_call: TRBJ2-7
d_call: TRBD2
clone_size: once
v_call: TRBV7-8
cdr3_aa: CASSWAGGSYEQYF
cdr3_nt: TGTGCCAGCAGCTGGGCGGGGGGAAGCTACGAGCAGTACTTC

j_call: TRBJ2-3
d_call: TRBD1
clone_size: -
v_call: TRBV9
cdr3_aa: CASSVEGDRDTDTQYF
cdr3_nt: TGTGCCAGCAGCGTAGAAGGGGACAGAGACACAGATACGCAGTATTTT

j_call: TRBJ1-4
d_call: -
clone_size: -
v_call: TRBV5-1
cdr3_aa: CASSSGPDEKLFF
cdr3_nt: TGCGCCAGCAGCTCTGGGCCTGATGAAAAACTGTTTTTT

j_call: TRBJ2-7
d_call: -
clone_size: -
v_call: TRBV14
cdr3_aa: CASSPGLSFSYEQYF
cdr3_nt: TGTGCCAGCAGCCCGGGACTGTCCTTTAGCTACGAGCAGTACTTC

j_call: TRBJ1-2
d_call: TRBD1
clone_size: few
v_call: TRBV4-1
cdr3_aa: CASSQVPGGLGGYTF
cdr3_nt: TGCGCCAGCAGCCAAGTTCCAGGGGGCTTAGGAGGCTACACCTTC